This T cell receptor (beta chain) was sequenced during a study of T cell responses to AZD1222 COVID-19 vaccine. Study results and caveats: Among AZD1222 vaccinees, only 5 or 6 were seropositive at baseline. Receipt of two AZD1222 doses was followed by a rise in Spike-specific TCR breadth and depth. Most donors were white British, females outnumbered males, and clonal diversity was possibly underestimated.

Second-dose recipients at about 4 or about 12 weeks were treated as one pooled group. The CDR3 is made up of 16 amino acids. V lost 6 bases and J lost 7, with 22 bases in between. Germline loops: CDR1 MDHEN, CDR2 SYDVKM. For this clone: The target antigen is unknown.

Clones were read by immunoSEQ multiplex PCR, and TCRdb kept only the in-frame ones, dropping some. The table records about 79,000 clones, roughly 85% of them present only once. This specimen consisted of peripheral blood, obtained 28 days after the second AZD1222 dose. The chain combines TRBV28 with TRBJ1-5, with D possibly matching TRBD1 (5 bases). The clonotype comes from an adult who received the AZD1222 COVID-19 vaccine. This CDR3 reads CASSSRPGGIRQPQHF. The CDR3, as DNA: TGTGCCAGCAGCTCGAGGCCGGGGGGAATTAGGCAGCCCCAGCATTTT.